The entry below describes one TCR beta chain. This entry is derived from a study of blood T cell repertoires in COVID-19. Per the germline V gene, CDR1 is KGHDR and CDR2 is SFDVKD. Deletions cut 5 bases from V and 10 bases from J, with 11 bases between. The CDR3 sequence is 12 residues long. Assay: immunoSEQ multiplex PCR; the TCRdb copy retains only in-frame clones and omits some. The profile shows about 280,000 clones, 82% of them singletons. The V and J genes are TRBV24-1 and TRBJ2-1, with D maybe TRBD2 (5 bases). The clonotype originates from a man in his forties who had been exposed to COVID-19. Sequencing used PBMCs or T cells enriched from blood (not recorded which). The CDR3 here is CATSALSGEQFF. The CDR3 DNA is TGTGCCACCAGTGCCCTAAGCGGCGAGCAGTTCTTC.